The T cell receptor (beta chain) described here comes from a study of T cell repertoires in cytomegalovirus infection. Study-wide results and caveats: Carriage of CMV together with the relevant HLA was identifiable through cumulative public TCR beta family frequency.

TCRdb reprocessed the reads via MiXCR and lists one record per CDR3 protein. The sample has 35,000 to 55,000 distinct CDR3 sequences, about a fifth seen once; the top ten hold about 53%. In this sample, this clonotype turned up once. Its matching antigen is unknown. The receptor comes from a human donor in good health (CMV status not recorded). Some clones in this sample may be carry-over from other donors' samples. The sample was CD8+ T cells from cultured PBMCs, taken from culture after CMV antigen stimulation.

The CDR3 loop is CASSQVSRSDEQYF. DNA for the CDR3: TGCGCCAGCAGCCAAGTGTCCAGATCCGACGAGCAGTACTTC. The V gene is TRBV4-3, the J gene TRBJ2-7; D is unresolved. CDR3 length equals 14 residues. Germline V lookup: CDR1 LGHNA, CDR2 YSLEER. Between the trimmed V and J ends, which lost 1 base and 5 bases, there was a span of 12 bases.